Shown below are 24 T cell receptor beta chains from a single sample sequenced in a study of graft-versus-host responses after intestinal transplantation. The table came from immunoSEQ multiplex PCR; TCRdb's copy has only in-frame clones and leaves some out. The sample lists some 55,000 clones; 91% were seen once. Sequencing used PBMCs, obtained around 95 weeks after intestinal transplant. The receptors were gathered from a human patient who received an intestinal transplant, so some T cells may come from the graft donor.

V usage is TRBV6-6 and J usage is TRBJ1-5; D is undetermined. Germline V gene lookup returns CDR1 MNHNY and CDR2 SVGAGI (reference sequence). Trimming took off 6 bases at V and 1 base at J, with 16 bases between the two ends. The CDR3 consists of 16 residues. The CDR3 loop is CASRVEGSPSNQPQHF. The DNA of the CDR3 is TGTGCCAGCAGGGTCGAGGGTTCGCCAAGCAATCAGCCCCAGCATTTT.

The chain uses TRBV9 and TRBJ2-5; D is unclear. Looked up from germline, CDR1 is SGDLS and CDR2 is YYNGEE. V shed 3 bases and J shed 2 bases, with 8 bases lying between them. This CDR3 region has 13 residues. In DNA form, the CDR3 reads TGTGCCAGCAGCGCAAACCAACAAGAGACCCAGTACTTC. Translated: CASSANQQETQYF.

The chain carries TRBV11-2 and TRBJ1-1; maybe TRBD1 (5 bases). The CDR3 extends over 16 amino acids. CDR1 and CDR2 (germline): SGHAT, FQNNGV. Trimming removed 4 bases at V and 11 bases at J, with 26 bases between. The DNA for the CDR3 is TGTGCCAGCAGCTCCTACGAGGGCGGGGCCACCAGCGGGGCTTTCTTT. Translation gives CASSSYEGGATSGAFF.

The CDR3 nucleotides are TGTGCCAGCAGTGAAGCAGACTCTGGGGCCAACGTCCTGACTTTC. Its translation: CASSEADSGANVLTF. The rearrangement uses TRBV6-1 and TRBJ2-6; D gene unclear. V dropped 0 bases and J dropped 0 bases, with 3 bases sitting between them. This CDR3 is 15 amino acids long. The V gene's germline CDR1 is MNHNS and CDR2 SASEGT.

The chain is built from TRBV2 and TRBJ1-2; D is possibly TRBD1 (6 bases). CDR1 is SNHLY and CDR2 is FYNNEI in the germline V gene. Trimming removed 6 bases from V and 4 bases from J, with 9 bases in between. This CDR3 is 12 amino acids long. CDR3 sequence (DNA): TGTGCCAGCAGGGGGGGGGCCTATGGCTACACCTTC. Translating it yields CASRGGAYGYTF.

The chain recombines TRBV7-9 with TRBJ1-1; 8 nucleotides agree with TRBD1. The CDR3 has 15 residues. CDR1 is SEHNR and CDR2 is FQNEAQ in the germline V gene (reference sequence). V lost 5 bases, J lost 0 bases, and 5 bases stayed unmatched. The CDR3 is CASSPGGRVNTEAFF. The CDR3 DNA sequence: TGTGCCAGCAGCCCAGGGGGCAGGGTGAACACTGAAGCTTTCTTT.

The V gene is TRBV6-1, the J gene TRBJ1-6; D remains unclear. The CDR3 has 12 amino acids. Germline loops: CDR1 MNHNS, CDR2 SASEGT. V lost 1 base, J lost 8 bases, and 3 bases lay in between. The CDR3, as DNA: TGTGCCAGCAGTGAAGGGTATTCACCCCTCCACTTT. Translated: CASSEGYSPLHF.

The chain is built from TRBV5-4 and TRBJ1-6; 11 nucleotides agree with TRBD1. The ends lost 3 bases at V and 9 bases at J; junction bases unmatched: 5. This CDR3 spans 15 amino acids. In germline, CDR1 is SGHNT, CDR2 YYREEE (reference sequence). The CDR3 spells CASSSGTGGLSPLHF. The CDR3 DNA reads TGTGCCAGCAGCTCGGGGACAGGGGGACTTTCACCCCTCCACTTT.

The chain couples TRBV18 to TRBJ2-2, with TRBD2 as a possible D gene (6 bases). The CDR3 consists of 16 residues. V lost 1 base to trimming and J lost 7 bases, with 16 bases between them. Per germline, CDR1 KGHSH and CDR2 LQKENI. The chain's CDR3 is CASSPLTEHGGGELFF. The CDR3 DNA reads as TGTGCCAGCTCACCACTCACCGAGCACGGGGGCGGGGAGCTGTTTTTT.

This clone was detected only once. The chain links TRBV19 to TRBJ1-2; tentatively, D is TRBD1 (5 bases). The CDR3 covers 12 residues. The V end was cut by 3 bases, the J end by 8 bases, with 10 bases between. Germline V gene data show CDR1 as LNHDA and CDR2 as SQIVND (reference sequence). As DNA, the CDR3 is TGTGCCAGTAGTATTTCCAGGGTCGGCTACACCTTC. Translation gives CASSISRVGYTF.

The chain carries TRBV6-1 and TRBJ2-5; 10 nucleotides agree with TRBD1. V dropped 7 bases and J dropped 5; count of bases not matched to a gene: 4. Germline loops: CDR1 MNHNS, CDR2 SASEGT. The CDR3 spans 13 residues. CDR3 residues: CASTGTGEETQYF. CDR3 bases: TGTGCCAGCACAGGGACAGGGGAGGAGACCCAGTACTTC.

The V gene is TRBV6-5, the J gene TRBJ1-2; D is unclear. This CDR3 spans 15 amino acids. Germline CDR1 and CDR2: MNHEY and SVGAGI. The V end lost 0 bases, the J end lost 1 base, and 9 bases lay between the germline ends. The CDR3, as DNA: TGTGCCAGCAGTTACTCGATTCGGGATAACTATGGCTACACCTTC. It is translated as CASSYSIRDNYGYTF.

CDR3 sequence reads: CASSELWGRRNEKLFF. CDR3 nucleotides: TGTGCCAGCAGTGAACTTTGGGGGCGTCGAAATGAAAAACTGTTTTTT. This rearrangement joins TRBV2 to TRBJ1-4; tentatively, D is TRBD1 (6 bases). The CDR3 runs 16 residues. Trimming removed 2 bases from V and 5 bases from J, with 15 bases in between. Germline V CDR1 and CDR2: SNHLY, FYNNEI. The variable domain in full, completed from reference TRBV2 and TRBJ1-4, reads EPEVTQTPSHQVTQMGQEVILRCVPISNHLYFYWYRQILGQKVEFLVSFYNNEISEKSEIFDDQFSVERPDGSNFTLKIRSTKLEDSAMYFCASSELWGRRNEKLFFGSGTQLSVL.

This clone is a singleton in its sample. This CDR3 reads CSARGFAEAFF. The CDR3 DNA reads as TGCAGTGCTAGAGGTTTCGCTGAAGCTTTCTTT. The chain uses TRBV20-1 and TRBJ1-1; D not certain. The CDR3 is made up of 11 amino acids. Germline V gene sequence: CDR1 DFQATT, CDR2 SNEGSKA (reference sequence). Trimming stripped 1 base from V and 6 bases from J, with 6 bases between.

The CDR3 nucleotides read TGTGCCAGCAGCAACAAAGAGGGGCTTCTTAGCAATCAGCCCCAGCATTTT. This encodes CASSNKEGLLSNQPQHF. The chain joins TRBV7-2 to TRBJ1-5; TRBD1 is a possible D gene (5 bases). V was clipped by 5 bases and J by 0 bases, with 17 bases between them. Germline V gives CDR1 SGHTA, CDR2 FQGNSA. This CDR3 has 17 residues.

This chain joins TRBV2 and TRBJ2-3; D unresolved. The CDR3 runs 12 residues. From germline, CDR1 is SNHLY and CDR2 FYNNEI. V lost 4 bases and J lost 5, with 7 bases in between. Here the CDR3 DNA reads TGTGCCAGCAGTGCCCTGGGAGATACGCAGTATTTT. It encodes CASSALGDTQYF.

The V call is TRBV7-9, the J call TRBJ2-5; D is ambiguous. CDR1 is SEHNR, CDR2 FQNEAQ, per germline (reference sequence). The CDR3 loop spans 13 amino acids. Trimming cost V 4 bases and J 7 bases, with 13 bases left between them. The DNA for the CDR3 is TGTGCCAGCAGCTCCCCGCTAATCCCGACCCAGTACTTC. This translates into CASSSPLIPTQYF.

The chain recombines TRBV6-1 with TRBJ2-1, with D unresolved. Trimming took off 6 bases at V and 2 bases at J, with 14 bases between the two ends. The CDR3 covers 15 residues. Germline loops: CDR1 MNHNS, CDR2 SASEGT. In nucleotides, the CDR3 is TGTGCCAGCAGAGCCGGCCCAGGACCCTACAATGAGCAGTTCTTC. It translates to CASRAGPGPYNEQFF.

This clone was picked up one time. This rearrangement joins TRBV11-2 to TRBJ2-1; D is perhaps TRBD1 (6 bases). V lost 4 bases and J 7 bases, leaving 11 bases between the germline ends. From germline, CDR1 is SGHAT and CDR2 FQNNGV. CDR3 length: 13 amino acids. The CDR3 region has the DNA TGTGCCAGCAGCTCCGATAGGGGGAATGAGCAGTTCTTC. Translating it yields CASSSDRGNEQFF.

This chain's CDR3 is CASSRLRLDQETQYF. The DNA of the CDR3 is TGTGCCAGCAGTCGCTTGAGACTCGACCAAGAGACCCAGTACTTC. This chain uses TRBV6-6 with TRBJ2-5; the D is unclear. Germline CDR1 reads MNHNY; CDR2 reads SVGAGI (reference sequence). This CDR3 is 15 amino acids long. Deletions cut 5 bases from V and 0 bases from J, with 13 bases between.

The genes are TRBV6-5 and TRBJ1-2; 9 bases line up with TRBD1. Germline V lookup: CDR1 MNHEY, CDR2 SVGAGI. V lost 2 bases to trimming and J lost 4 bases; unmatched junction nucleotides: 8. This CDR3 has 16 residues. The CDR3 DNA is TGTGCCAGCAGTTACGCGACGGGGACAGGGTTCTATGGCTACACCTTC. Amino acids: CASSYATGTGFYGYTF.

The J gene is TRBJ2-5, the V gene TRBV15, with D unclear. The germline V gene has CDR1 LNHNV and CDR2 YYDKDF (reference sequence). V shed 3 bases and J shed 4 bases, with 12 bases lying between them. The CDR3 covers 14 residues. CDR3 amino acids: CATSSSFSRETQYF. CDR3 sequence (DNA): TGTGCCACCAGCAGCAGCTTTTCAAGAGAGACCCAGTACTTC.

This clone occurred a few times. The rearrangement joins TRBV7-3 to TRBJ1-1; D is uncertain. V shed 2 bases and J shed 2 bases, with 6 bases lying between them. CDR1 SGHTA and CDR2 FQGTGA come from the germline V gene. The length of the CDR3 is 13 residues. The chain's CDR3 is CASSLGSNTEAFF. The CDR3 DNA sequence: TGTGCCAGCAGCTTAGGCTCTAACACTGAAGCTTTCTTT.

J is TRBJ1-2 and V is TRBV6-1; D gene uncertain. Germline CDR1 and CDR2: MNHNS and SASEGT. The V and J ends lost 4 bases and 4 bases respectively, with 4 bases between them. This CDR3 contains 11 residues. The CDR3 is CASSGSYGYTF. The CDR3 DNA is TGTGCCAGCAGTGGATCCTATGGCTACACCTTC.